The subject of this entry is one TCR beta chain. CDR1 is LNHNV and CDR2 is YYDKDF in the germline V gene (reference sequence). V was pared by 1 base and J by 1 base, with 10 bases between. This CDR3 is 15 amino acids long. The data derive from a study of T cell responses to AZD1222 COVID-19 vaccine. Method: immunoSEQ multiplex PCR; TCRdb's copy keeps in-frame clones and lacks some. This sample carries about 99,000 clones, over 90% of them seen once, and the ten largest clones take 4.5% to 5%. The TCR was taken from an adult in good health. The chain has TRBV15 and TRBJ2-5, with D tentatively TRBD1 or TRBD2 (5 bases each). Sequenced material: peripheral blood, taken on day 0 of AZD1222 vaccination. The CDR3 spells CATSRGPGPQETQYF. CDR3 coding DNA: TGTGCCACCAGCAGAGGGCCGGGACCCCAAGAGACCCAGTACTTC.